The 21 T cell receptor beta chains below all came from one sample that was sequenced in a study of CD8+ T cells in alopecia areata. Sequencing templates came from extracted RNA that was reverse transcribed into cDNA. Produced via immunoSEQ multiplex PCR; TCRdb's table is partial and in-frame only. The sample carries some 150,000 clones, less than 65% recorded once. The sample here was CD8+ T cells sorted from blood, taken at week 0. All receptors derive from a human donor with alopecia areata.

This clone was detected once. This sequence joins TRBV5-6 and TRBJ2-3; no definite D call. Germline CDR1 SGHDT, CDR2 YYEEEE. V lost 4 bases and J 2 bases, leaving 8 bases between the germline ends. This CDR3 comprises 13 residues. In DNA form, the CDR3 reads TGTGCCAGCAGCAACGACTTCACAGATACGCAGTATTTT. Translation gives CASSNDFTDTQYF.

The CDR3 DNA reads as TGTGCCAGCAGCGTGGGCCCTCTCTCCGGGACAGGGTTCTACGAGCAGTACTTC. Translating it yields CASSVGPLSGTGFYEQYF. The rearrangement joins TRBV5-6 to TRBJ2-7, with 9 bases lining up with TRBD1. Losses at the gene ends were 4 bases for V and 3 bases for J; bases not matched to a gene: 17. Germline loops: CDR1 SGHDT, CDR2 YYEEEE. The CDR3 spans 18 residues.

The chain couples TRBV30 to TRBJ2-7; possible D gene TRBD1, 6 bases. V was cut by 1 base and J by 1 base, with 8 bases left in between. The CDR3 length is 13 residues. Looked up from germline, CDR1 is GTSNPN and CDR2 is SVGIG (reference sequence). CDR3 DNA sequence: TGTGCCTGGAGTGCGACAGGATCCTACGAGCAGTACTTC. Its protein is CAWSATGSYEQYF.

This chain links TRBV29-1 with TRBJ1-1; no clear D gene. This CDR3 spans 12 amino acids. The germline gives CDR1 SQVTM, CDR2 ANQGSEA. V was cut by 1 base and J by 5 bases, with 8 bases left in between. The CDR3 region has the DNA TGCAGCGTTGAAGTGGTGGGGACTGAAGCTTTCTTT. It specifies CSVEVVGTEAFF.

In its sample, this clone was seen a few times. This chain joins TRBV2 and TRBJ1-1; D is perhaps TRBD1 (6 bases). The length of the CDR3 is 14 residues. V lost 8 bases to trimming and J lost 6 bases, with 19 bases between them. Germline lookup yields CDR1 SNHLY and CDR2 FYNNEI. CDR3 coding DNA: TGTGCCAGCTTTGATCCCAGGGGTTTGTCTGAAGCTTTCTTT. Translating gives CASFDPRGLSEAFF.

This clone was detected a few times. V and J are TRBV4-3 and TRBJ2-2; D is possibly TRBD1 (6 bases). CDR3 size: 15 residues. V shed 6 bases and J shed 2 bases, with 13 bases lying between them. Germline V lookup: CDR1 LGHNA, CDR2 YSLEER. CDR3 protein: CASSPGTPNTGELFF. CDR3 in DNA: TGCGCCAGCAGTCCCGGGACACCTAACACCGGGGAGCTGTTTTTT.

The genes are TRBV6-1 and TRBJ1-1, with a tentative D call TRBD1 (5 bases). CDR1 and CDR2 (germline): MNHNS, SASEGT. The length of the CDR3 is 15 residues. Trimming left V 0 bases short and J 1 base short, with 9 bases between. In nucleotides, the CDR3 is TGTGCCAGCAGTGAAGCGCACGGGGGGAACACTGAAGCTTTCTTT. Protein sequence: CASSEAHGGNTEAFF.

This chain links TRBV30 with TRBJ2-2; D ambiguous. This CDR3 is 13 amino acids long. Germline CDR1 reads GTSNPN; CDR2 reads SVGIG (reference sequence). The V end was cut by 1 base, the J end by 9 bases, with 12 bases between. The CDR3 spells CAWSGSVDRELFF. DNA of the CDR3: TGTGCCTGGAGTGGTAGTGTTGACCGGGAGCTGTTTTTT.

The gene calls are TRBV18 and TRBJ2-7; 8 positions agree with TRBD1. The V segment lost 3 bases and the J segment 3 bases; nucleotides outside the gene matches: 10. The CDR3 consists of 16 residues. In germline, CDR1 is KGHSH, CDR2 LQKENI. The CDR3 region is CASSPPGTGHLYEQYF. The CDR3, as DNA: TGTGCCAGCTCACCCCCCGGGACAGGTCACCTCTACGAGCAGTACTTC.

This clone showed up just a few times. A far larger clone is one nucleotide away, so this likely arose from a read error. The sample holds other DNA sequences that translate to the same CDR3. This chain joins TRBV6-5 and TRBJ1-2; 10 bases match TRBD1. The CDR3 sequence is 14 residues long. CDR1 MNHEY and CDR2 SVGAGI come from the germline V gene. V shed 6 bases and J 8 bases; nucleotides not matched to a gene: 9. The CDR3 coding sequence is TGTGCCAGCAGCCTTGACAGGGGGCGGAGAGGCTACACCTTC. Translation: CASSLDRGRRGYTF.

The chain carries TRBV29-1 and TRBJ1-1; 7 nucleotides agree with TRBD1. The V gene's germline CDR1 is SQVTM and CDR2 ANQGSEA. The CDR3 loop spans 14 amino acids. J was trimmed by 6 bases and V by 6 bases; bases with no gene match: 13. The CDR3 here is CSVPVSGGTAEAFF. In nucleotides, the CDR3 is TGCAGCGTGCCCGTTTCAGGGGGAACGGCTGAAGCTTTCTTT.

The chain joins TRBV29-1 to TRBJ2-1; tentatively, D is TRBD2 (7 bases). Trimming stripped 4 bases from V and 6 bases from J, with 19 bases between. Per germline, CDR1 SQVTM and CDR2 ANQGSEA. The CDR3 sequence is 15 residues long. CDR3 region: CSVVEGGDTLNEQFF. In DNA form, the CDR3 reads TGCAGCGTTGTGGAGGGGGGGGACACACTCAATGAGCAGTTCTTC.

The J gene is TRBJ1-1, the V gene TRBV25-1; perhaps TRBD1 as D (5 bases). Per germline, CDR1 MGHDK and CDR2 SYGVNS. Deletions cut 11 bases from V and 4 bases from J, with 17 bases between. The CDR3 has 13 amino acids. The CDR3 loop reads CAGYRGRPTEAFF. The CDR3, as DNA: TGTGCCGGTTATAGGGGCAGGCCCACTGAAGCTTTCTTT.

The genes are TRBV12-5 and TRBJ1-5; D uncertain. V shed 9 bases and J shed 7 bases, with 16 bases lying between them. The CDR3 extends over 13 amino acids. CDR1 and CDR2 (germline): LGHNT, FRNRAP. The CDR3 nucleotides are TGTGCTAGCCGGGATTCCTTCGGGCAGCCCCAGCATTTT. It translates to CASRDSFGQPQHF.

The chain has TRBV4-3 and TRBJ1-1; D remains unclear. Germline lookup yields CDR1 LGHNA and CDR2 YSLEER. The V end lost 0 bases, the J end lost 2 bases, and 10 bases lay between the germline ends. The CDR3 length is 15 residues. The CDR3 protein is CASSQDPSANTEAFF. In nucleotides, the CDR3 is TGCGCCAGCAGCCAAGATCCCTCGGCCAACACTGAAGCTTTCTTT.

This rearrangement joins TRBV27 to TRBJ2-7, with 7 bases identical to TRBD1. Per the germline V gene, CDR1 is MNHEY and CDR2 is SMNVEV (reference sequence). This CDR3 spans 12 amino acids. Unmatched junction bases numbered 5, after V lost 6 bases and J lost 6 bases. This chain's CDR3 is CASSQDRAEQYF. CDR3 DNA sequence: TGTGCCAGCAGCCAAGACAGGGCCGAGCAGTACTTC.

The sample holds a few counts of this clone. The V gene is TRBV11-1, the J gene TRBJ2-5; D gene uncertain. Germline loops: CDR1 SGHAT, CDR2 FQDESV (reference sequence). This CDR3 region has 17 residues. Trimming left V 0 bases short and J 3 bases short, with 17 bases between. Here the CDR3 DNA reads TGTGCCAGCAGCTTAGCGGGCGCGGTACGAACAGAAGAGACCCAGTACTTC. Translating gives CASSLAGAVRTEETQYF.

The sample holds a few counts of this clone. The gene calls are TRBV7-9 and TRBJ2-5; D is undetermined. Germline V gives CDR1 SEHNR, CDR2 FQNEAQ (reference sequence). Trimming cost V 5 bases and J 1 base, with 14 bases left between them. This CDR3 comprises 15 residues. DNA for the CDR3: TGTGCCAGCAGCCCGACGACGGGCCCCCAAGAGACCCAGTACTTC. It specifies CASSPTTGPQETQYF.

J is TRBJ2-1 and V is TRBV27; 12 nucleotides line up with TRBD2. This CDR3 has 16 residues. Germline CDR1 is MNHEY and CDR2 is SMNVEV (reference sequence). V lost 4 bases to trimming and J lost 4 bases; unmatched junction nucleotides: 5. CDR3 nucleotide sequence: TGTGCCAGCAGTTCTCTAGCGGGGGGGATTTACAATGAGCAGTTCTTC. It encodes CASSSLAGGIYNEQFF.

This chain links TRBV29-1 with TRBJ2-1, with unresolved D. This CDR3 region has 13 residues. The germline V gene has CDR1 SQVTM and CDR2 ANQGSEA. Trimming took 3 bases from V and 2 from J, leaving 8 bases between them. CDR3 sequence reads: CSVESQTYNEQFF. Here the CDR3 DNA reads TGCAGCGTTGAGTCTCAGACCTACAATGAGCAGTTCTTC.

CDR3 region: CASSGRQGSEAFF. DNA of the CDR3: TGTGCCAGCAGTGGGCGGCAGGGCTCTGAAGCTTTCTTT. The chain couples TRBV25-1 to TRBJ1-1; D is possibly TRBD1 (5 bases). Trimming took 4 bases from V and 6 from J, leaving 12 bases between them. The length of the CDR3 is 13 residues. Per germline, CDR1 MGHDK and CDR2 SYGVNS.